The 32 T cell receptor beta chains in this list originate from one sample, sequenced in a study of blood T cell repertoires in COVID-19. Using immunoSEQ multiplex PCR, the repertoire was profiled, and TCRdb retains in-frame clones only, with some absent. The sample carries about 150,000 clones, about 86% recorded once. The sequenced sample was peripheral blood. Source of these receptors: a middle-aged man with active or convalescent COVID-19.

The gene calls are TRBV11-2 and TRBJ2-3; weak D call: TRBD2 (6 bases). Trimming cost V 1 base and J 5 bases, with 7 bases left between them. The V gene's germline CDR1 is SGHAT and CDR2 FQNNGV. The CDR3 covers 13 residues. CDR3 nucleotide sequence: TGTGCCAGCAGCTTAGCGGGAGTAGATACGCAGTATTTT. This codes for CASSLAGVDTQYF.

This clone was seen more than once but under ten times. The chain is built from TRBV11-3 and TRBJ2-5; TRBD2 matches 13 bases. The V segment lost 5 bases and the J segment 5 bases; nucleotides outside the gene matches: 8. CDR3 length: 16 amino acids. Germline-derived CDR1 and CDR2 are SGHNT and YENEEA. CDR3 coding DNA: TGTGCCAGCAGCACCCGGACTAGCGGGAGAGGGGAGACCCAGTACTTC. This sequence encodes CASSTRTSGRGETQYF.

This chain joins TRBV5-4 and TRBJ1-3; D ambiguous. This CDR3 contains 15 residues. Deletions cut 2 bases from V and 4 bases from J, with 13 bases between. The germline CDR1 and CDR2 sequences are SGHNT and YYREEE (reference sequence). CDR3 protein: CASSFWSGAGNTIYF. DNA for the CDR3: TGTGCCAGCAGCTTCTGGTCAGGTGCCGGAAACACCATATATTTT.

The sample holds a few counts of this clone. The CDR3 sequence is CASSLFRTGRSGELFF. CDR3 sequence (DNA): TGTGCCAGCAGCTTATTTAGGACAGGCCGGTCCGGGGAGCTGTTTTTT. The genes are TRBV11-3 and TRBJ2-2; TRBD1 matches at 7 bases. CDR3 size: 16 residues. Germline lookup yields CDR1 SGHNT and CDR2 YENEEA. J was trimmed by 6 bases and V by 2 bases; bases with no gene match: 9.

The count of this clone is one. The V and J genes are TRBV6-5 and TRBJ2-7; D is undetermined. Germline V gene sequence: CDR1 MNHEY, CDR2 SVGAGI. Trimming removed 0 bases from V and 4 bases from J, with 7 bases in between. This CDR3 spans 13 amino acids. As DNA, the CDR3 is TGTGCCAGCAGTTACTCCCGAGATTACGAGCAGTACTTC. Protein product: CASSYSRDYEQYF.

The chain uses TRBV5-5 and TRBJ1-2; D may be TRBD1 (5 bases). The CDR3 contains 13 residues. Trimming left V 0 bases short and J 6 bases short, with 9 bases between. Germline CDR1 is SGHKS and CDR2 is YYEKEE (reference sequence). Here the CDR3 DNA reads TGTGCCAGCAGCTTGGTCGGGGGGAATGGCTACACCTTC. Its translation is CASSLVGGNGYTF.

The chain couples TRBV20-1 to TRBJ2-5, with D maybe TRBD1 (5 bases). The germline V gene encodes CDR1 DFQATT and CDR2 SNEGSKA (reference sequence). Trimming pared 7 bases from V and 5 bases from J, leaving 11 bases between. This CDR3 region has 11 residues. CDR3 sequence reads: CSGGRGETQYF. CDR3 coding DNA: TGCAGTGGAGGTAGGGGCGAGACCCAGTACTTC.

This clone has just a few counts. The chain links TRBV11-3 to TRBJ2-5; 10 bases line up with TRBD2. V lost 7 bases, J lost 7 bases, and 15 bases stayed unmatched. The CDR3 spans 16 residues. CDR1 is SGHNT, CDR2 YENEEA, per germline. Here the CDR3 reads CASTLGTSARSGTQYF. DNA for the CDR3: TGTGCCAGCACCCTTGGGACTAGCGCGAGATCGGGGACCCAGTACTTC.

The J gene is TRBJ2-1, the V gene TRBV5-6; TRBD2 aligns across 11 bases. V shed 4 bases and J 2 bases; nucleotides not matched to a gene: 2. The CDR3 spans 15 residues. CDR1 and CDR2 (germline): SGHDT, YYEEEE. CDR3 in DNA: TGTGCCAGCAGCCAACTAGCGGGGGCCTACAATGAGCAGTTCTTC. Translation gives CASSQLAGAYNEQFF.

V usage is TRBV11-2 and J usage is TRBJ1-6, with no clear D. The CDR3 length is 13 residues. Trimming took off 5 bases at V and 4 bases at J, with 6 bases between the two ends. Germline V gene sequence: CDR1 SGHAT, CDR2 FQNNGV. DNA of the CDR3: TGTGCCAGCAGCCGGGATTATAATTCACCCCTCCACTTT. It specifies CASSRDYNSPLHF. Using reference TRBV11-2 and TRBJ1-6 for the parts outside the CDR3, the full variable domain is EAGVAQSPRYKIIEKRQSVAFWCNPISGHATLYWYQQILGQGPKLLIQFQNNGVVDDSQLPKDRFSAERLKGVDSTLKIQPAKLEDSAVYLCASSRDYNSPLHFGNGTRLTVT.

This chain joins TRBV27 and TRBJ1-1, with D unresolved. V lost 2 bases and J lost 4, with 11 bases in between. From germline, CDR1 is MNHEY and CDR2 SMNVEV (reference sequence). CDR3 size: 14 residues. The CDR3 DNA reads TGTGCCAGCAGTTTACTTCGTCCCGGCACTGAAGCTTTCTTT. Residues: CASSLLRPGTEAFF.

V gene TRBV4-1 combines with J gene TRBJ2-2; 8 bases match TRBD2. The CDR3 has 17 residues. J was trimmed by 1 base and V by 0 bases; bases with no gene match: 4. The V gene's germline CDR1 is MGHRA and CDR2 YSYEKL. The CDR3 region has the DNA TGCGCCAGCAGCCAAGATGGCGGGGGGCGGAACACCGGGGAGCTGTTTTTT. The encoded protein is CASSQDGGGRNTGELFF.

This clone has only one observation. This rearrangement joins TRBV13 to TRBJ2-5; tentative D call: TRBD1 (7 bases). V was pared by 5 bases and J by 1 base, with 11 bases between. From germline, CDR1 is PRHDT and CDR2 FYEKMQ (reference sequence). The length of the CDR3 is 14 residues. The CDR3 reads CASSRGTAQETQYF. Written as DNA, the CDR3 is TGTGCCAGCAGCCGCGGGACAGCCCAAGAGACCCAGTACTTC.

The CDR3, as DNA: TGTGCCAGCAGCGTAGCTGAGTGGGTAGCGGGAGATCAGGGGCAGTTCTTC. It translates to CASSVAEWVAGDQGQFF. The chain couples TRBV9 to TRBJ2-1; 9 bases agree with TRBD2. J gave up 12 bases and V 0 bases, and 16 bases lay outside the gene matches. This CDR3 has 17 residues. The germline gives CDR1 SGDLS, CDR2 YYNGEE.

The rearrangement joins TRBV6-2 or TRBV6-3 to TRBJ2-1, with D unresolved. V was trimmed by 2 bases and J by 2 bases, leaving 13 bases between them. The CDR3 sequence is 16 residues long. Per the germline V gene, CDR1 is MNHEY and CDR2 is SVGEGT. The CDR3 DNA follows: TGTGCCAGCAGTTACGGCGCCGGCGGCCCCTACAATGAGCAGTTCTTC. It specifies CASSYGAGGPYNEQFF.

This clone was seen a single time. V is TRBV4-1 and J is TRBJ1-1; 9 bases are a match to TRBD1. CDR3 length: 16 amino acids. Germline-derived CDR1 and CDR2 are MGHRA and YSYEKL. V trimming: 2 bases; J trimming: 0 bases; junction bases outside the gene matches: 4. The CDR3: CASSQLGQGLNTEAFF. The CDR3 DNA sequence: TGCGCCAGCAGCCAACTGGGACAGGGACTGAACACTGAAGCTTTCTTT.

This clone turned up a few times. The gene calls are TRBV27 and TRBJ1-5; D is perhaps TRBD1 (6 bases). The CDR3 has 13 residues. V was shortened by 6 bases and J by 8 bases, with 14 bases between the two germline ends. CDR1 MNHEY and CDR2 SMNVEV come from the germline V gene (reference sequence). The DNA for the CDR3 is TGTGCCAGCAGATCCGGGACACGAGAGCCCCAGCATTTT. It is translated as CASRSGTREPQHF.

The CDR3 sequence is CASSQTSGSSYNEQFF. The CDR3 bases are TGTGCCAGCAGTCAGACTAGCGGGAGCTCCTACAATGAGCAGTTCTTC. This chain connects TRBV28 to TRBJ2-1, with TRBD2 identical over 12 bases. Germline V lookup: CDR1 MDHEN, CDR2 SYDVKM. The CDR3 is 16 residues long. Trimming at V came to 5 bases and at J to 0 bases, leaving 2 bases not matched to a gene. Combining the CDR3 with reference TRBV28 and TRBJ2-1 gives the whole variable domain DVKVTQSSRYLVKRTGEKVFLECVQDMDHENMFWYRQDPGLGLRLIYFSYDVKMKEKGDIPEGYSVSREKKERFSLILESASTNQTSMYLCASSQTSGSSYNEQFFGPGTRLTVL.

V and J are TRBV7-8 and TRBJ1-2; 7 bases fit TRBD1. Germline V gene lookup returns CDR1 SGHVS and CDR2 FQNEAQ. The ends lost 5 bases at V and 0 bases at J; junction bases unmatched: 6. The CDR3 has 15 residues. CDR3 DNA: TGTGCCAGCAGCCCTGGGACAGTAGCTAACTATGGCTACACCTTC. Its protein is CASSPGTVANYGYTF.

V usage is TRBV18 and J usage is TRBJ1-6, with D unresolved. Germline V gene lookup returns CDR1 KGHSH and CDR2 LQKENI. V was trimmed by 3 bases and J by 11 bases, leaving 8 bases between them. The CDR3 totals 12 residues. This CDR3 is CASSPDRAPLHF. CDR3 nucleotide sequence: TGTGCCAGCTCACCCGACCGGGCACCCCTCCACTTT.

DNA of the CDR3: TGTGCCAGCAGCTTGGACCCGGGGGGAGAGACCCAGTACTTC. This translates into CASSLDPGGETQYF. The chain has TRBV7-3 and TRBJ2-5, with TRBD2 matching over 7 bases. V was pared by 3 bases and J by 4 bases, with 5 bases of the junction left unmatched. The length of the CDR3 is 14 residues. The germline V gene has CDR1 SGHTA and CDR2 FQGTGA.

J is TRBJ2-1 and V is TRBV5-4, with 11 bases that match TRBD2. J gave up 0 bases and V 3 bases, and 5 bases lay outside the gene matches. Per the germline V gene, CDR1 is SGHNT and CDR2 is YYREEE (reference sequence). This CDR3 is built from 17 residues. The CDR3 sequence: CASSSGTSGFSYNEQFF. For the CDR3, the DNA is TGTGCCAGCAGCTCCGGGACTAGCGGATTCTCCTACAATGAGCAGTTCTTC.

This clone was seen a handful of times. The gene calls are TRBV19 and TRBJ1-6, with D tentatively TRBD1 (5 bases). Germline loops: CDR1 LNHDA, CDR2 SQIVND (reference sequence). Trimming cost V 5 bases and J 10 bases, with 18 bases left between them. The CDR3 has 15 amino acids. CDR3 loop: CASSEFGGSRSPLHF. As DNA, the CDR3 is TGTGCCAGTAGTGAGTTTGGGGGGAGTAGATCACCCCTCCACTTT.

This chain uses TRBV5-4 with TRBJ2-2, with D tentatively TRBD1 (5 bases). Trimming removed 2 bases from V and 4 bases from J, with 15 bases in between. Germline V gives CDR1 SGHNT, CDR2 YYREEE (reference sequence). The CDR3 covers 16 residues. DNA of the CDR3: TGTGCCAGCAGCTTTTACCTTCAAAGGGGCACCGGGGAGCTGTTTTTT. Translated, it gives CASSFYLQRGTGELFF.

Remarks on this clone: The same CDR3 also results from other DNA sequences found in this sample. This chain joins TRBV27 and TRBJ2-2; the D is unclear. The germline V gene encodes CDR1 MNHEY and CDR2 SMNVEV (reference sequence). The CDR3 has 12 amino acids. V lost 5 bases and J lost 3, with 4 bases in between. The CDR3 spells CASSPYTGELFF. The CDR3 nucleotides are TGTGCCAGCAGTCCGTACACCGGGGAGCTGTTTTTT.

This sequence joins TRBV7-2 and TRBJ1-5; no clear D gene. V was cut by 3 bases and J by 5 bases, with 8 bases left in between. Germline V gene lookup returns CDR1 SGHTA and CDR2 FQGNSA. This CDR3 region has 13 residues. Here the CDR3 DNA reads TGTGCCAGCAGCTTTGGTACAGATCAGCCCCAGCATTTT. This gives the protein CASSFGTDQPQHF.

The rearrangement uses TRBV27 and TRBJ2-4; D not certain. CDR1 and CDR2 (germline): MNHEY, SMNVEV (reference sequence). This CDR3 region has 15 residues. Trimming removed 5 bases at V and 5 bases at J, with 16 bases between. CDR3 amino acids: CASSGPQGLQNIQYF. DNA for the CDR3: TGTGCCAGCAGTGGGCCCCAAGGCCTCCAAAACATTCAGTACTTC.

The chain links TRBV9 to TRBJ2-2; a weak D match, TRBD2 (5 bases). The germline gives CDR1 SGDLS, CDR2 YYNGEE. The V end was cut by 0 bases, the J end by 8 bases, with 11 bases between. This CDR3 region has 14 residues. CDR3 loop: CASSVGLIAGELFF. The CDR3 region has the DNA TGTGCCAGCAGCGTAGGACTAATCGCTGGGGAGCTGTTTTTT.

V is TRBV4-1 and J is TRBJ2-7; D is unresolved. The CDR3 length is 16 residues. Trimming took 5 bases from V and 2 from J, leaving 19 bases between them. Germline V gene lookup returns CDR1 MGHRA and CDR2 YSYEKL. Written as DNA, the CDR3 is TGCGCCAGCAGCTCAAGCCAGGCTACAGCAGCCTACGAGCAGTACTTC. It is translated as CASSSSQATAAYEQYF.

The chain uses TRBV7-2 and TRBJ2-1; D may be TRBD2 (6 bases). The CDR3 covers 14 residues. V lost 2 bases to trimming and J lost 7 bases, with 12 bases between them. The V gene's germline CDR1 is SGHTA and CDR2 FQGNSA. CDR3 loop: CASSLRRGANEQFF. The CDR3 coding sequence is TGTGCCAGCAGCTTACGGAGGGGCGCAAATGAGCAGTTCTTC.

This chain joins TRBV27 and TRBJ2-2, with D possibly matching TRBD1 (5 bases). The CDR3 runs 17 residues. The germline CDR1 and CDR2 sequences are MNHEY and SMNVEV (reference sequence). V dropped 6 bases and J dropped 1 base, with 18 bases sitting between them. CDR3 loop: CASRSYRTLENTGELFF. The CDR3 nucleotides read TGTGCCAGCAGATCTTACAGGACACTTGAGAACACCGGGGAGCTGTTTTTT.

Here the CDR3 reads CATSGTGGLWETQYF. CDR3 nucleotides: TGTGCCACCAGTGGGACAGGGGGACTGTGGGAGACCCAGTACTTC. This rearrangement joins TRBV24-1 to TRBJ2-5, with 10 bases matching TRBD1. The germline CDR1 and CDR2 sequences are KGHDR and SFDVKD. This CDR3 has 15 amino acids. J lost 5 bases, V lost 5 bases, and 7 bases had no gene match.